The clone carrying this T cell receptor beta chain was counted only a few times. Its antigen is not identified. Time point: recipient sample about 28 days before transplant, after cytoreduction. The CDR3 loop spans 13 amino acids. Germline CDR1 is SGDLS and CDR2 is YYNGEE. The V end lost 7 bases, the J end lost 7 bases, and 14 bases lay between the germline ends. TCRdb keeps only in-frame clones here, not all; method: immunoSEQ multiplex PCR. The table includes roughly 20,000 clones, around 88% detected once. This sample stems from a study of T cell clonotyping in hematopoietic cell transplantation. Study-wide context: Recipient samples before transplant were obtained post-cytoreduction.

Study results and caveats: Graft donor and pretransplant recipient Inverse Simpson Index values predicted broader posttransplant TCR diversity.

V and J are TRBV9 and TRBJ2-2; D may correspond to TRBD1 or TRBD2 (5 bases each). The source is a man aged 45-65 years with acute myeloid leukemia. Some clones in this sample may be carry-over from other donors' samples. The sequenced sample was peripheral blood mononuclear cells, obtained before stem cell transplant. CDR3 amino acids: CASQGRAGGELFF. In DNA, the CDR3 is TGTGCCAGCCAGGGCAGGGCGGGCGGGGAGCTGTTTTTT.